This TCR beta chain was identified in a study of cytomegalovirus exposure and HLA in healthy donors. With 60 Vbeta and 13 Jbeta primers, the PCR was carried out. The method was immunoSEQ multiplex PCR; TCRdb's version includes in-frame clones alone and lacks a portion of them. The table lists around 70,000 clones. CDR1 is MGHRA, CDR2 YSYEKL, per germline. V was pared by 0 bases and J by 3 bases, with 6 bases between. This CDR3 has 13 residues. V is TRBV4-1 and J is TRBJ2-7, with D unclear. This receptor was identified in a boy aged 5 to 17 in good health and CMV-seronegative. Sequences were obtained from PBMCs. CDR3 nucleotides: TGCGCCAGCAGCCAAGAAGCCGGCTACGAGCAGTACTTC. Translated: CASSQEAGYEQYF.